This TCR beta chain appears in the sequencing data of a study of PD-L1 blockade in urothelial cancer. Whole-study context: Male patients with bladder-origin urothelial cancer numbered twenty-five of 29. The number of prior chemotherapy regimens per patient was 0 to 3.

Time point of the sample: pretreatment peripheral blood. Here immunoSEQ multiplex PCR was the method, and the copy in TCRdb shows in-frame clones only, minus some. The data show some 50,000 clones, roughly 89% seen once. This CDR3 has 14 amino acids. Germline loops: CDR1 MRHNA, CDR2 SNTAGT. Trimming removed 7 bases at V and 3 bases at J, with 12 bases between. The genes are TRBV6-4 and TRBJ2-2; a weak D match, TRBD2 (5 bases). The specimen comprised PBMCs, sampled around atezolizumab (anti-PD-L1) treatment. This TCR was sampled from a woman between 55 and 75 years old with urothelial cancer. The CDR3 spells CASKLDPYTGELFF. Written as DNA, the CDR3 is TGTGCCAGCAAACTAGACCCATACACCGGGGAGCTGTTTTTT.